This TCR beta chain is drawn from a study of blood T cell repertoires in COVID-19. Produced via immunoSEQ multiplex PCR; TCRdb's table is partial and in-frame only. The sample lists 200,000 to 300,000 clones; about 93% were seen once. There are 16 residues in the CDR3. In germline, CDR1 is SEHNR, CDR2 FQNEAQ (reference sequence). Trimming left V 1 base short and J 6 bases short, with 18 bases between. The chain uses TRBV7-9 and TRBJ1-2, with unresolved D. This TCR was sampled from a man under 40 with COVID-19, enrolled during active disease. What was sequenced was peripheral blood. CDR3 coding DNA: TGTGCCAGCAGCTTAGGTCACAGAGTATCATGGGATGGCTACACCTTC. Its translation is CASSLGHRVSWDGYTF.